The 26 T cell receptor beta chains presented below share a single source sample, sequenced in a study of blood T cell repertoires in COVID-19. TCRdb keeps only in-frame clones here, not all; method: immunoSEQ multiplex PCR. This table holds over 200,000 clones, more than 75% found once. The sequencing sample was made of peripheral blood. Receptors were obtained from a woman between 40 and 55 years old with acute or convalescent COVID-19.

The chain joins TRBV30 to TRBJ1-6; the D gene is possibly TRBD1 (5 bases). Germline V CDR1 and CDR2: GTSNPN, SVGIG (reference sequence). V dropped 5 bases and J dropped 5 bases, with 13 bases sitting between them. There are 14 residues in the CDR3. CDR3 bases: TGTGCCTGGGGGGGGAGGGTCGATAATTCACCCCTCCACTTT. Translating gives CAWGGRVDNSPLHF. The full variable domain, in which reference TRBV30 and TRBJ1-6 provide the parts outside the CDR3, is SQTIHQWPATLVQPVGSPLSLECTVEGTSNPNLYWYRQAAGRGLQLLFYSVGIGQISSEVPQNLSASRPQDRQFILSSKKLLLSDSGFYLCAWGGRVDNSPLHFGNGTRLTVT.

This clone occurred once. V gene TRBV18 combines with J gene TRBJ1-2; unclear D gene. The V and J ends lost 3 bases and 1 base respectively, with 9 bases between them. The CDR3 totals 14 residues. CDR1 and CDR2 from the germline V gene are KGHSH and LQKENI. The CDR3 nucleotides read TGTGCCAGCTCACCCGGGATCTTTAACTATGGCTACACCTTC. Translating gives CASSPGIFNYGYTF. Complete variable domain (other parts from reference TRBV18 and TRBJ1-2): NAGVMQNPRHLVRRRGQEARLRCSPMKGHSHVYWYRQLPEEGLKFMVYLQKENIIDESGMPKERFSAEFPKEGPSILRIQQVVRGDSAAYFCASSPGIFNYGYTFGSGTRLTVV.

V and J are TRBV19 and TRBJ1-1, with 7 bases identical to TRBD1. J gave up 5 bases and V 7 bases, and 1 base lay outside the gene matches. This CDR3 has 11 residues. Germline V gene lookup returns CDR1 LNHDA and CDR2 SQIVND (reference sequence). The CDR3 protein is CASTRGTEAFF. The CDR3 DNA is TGTGCCAGTACCAGGGGGACTGAAGCTTTCTTT. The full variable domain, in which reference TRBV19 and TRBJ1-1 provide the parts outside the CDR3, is DGGITQSPKYLFRKEGQNVTLSCEQNLNHDAMYWYRQDPGQGLRLIYYSQIVNDFQKGDIAEGYSVSREKKESFPLTVTSAQKNPTAFYLCASTRGTEAFFGQGTRLTVV.

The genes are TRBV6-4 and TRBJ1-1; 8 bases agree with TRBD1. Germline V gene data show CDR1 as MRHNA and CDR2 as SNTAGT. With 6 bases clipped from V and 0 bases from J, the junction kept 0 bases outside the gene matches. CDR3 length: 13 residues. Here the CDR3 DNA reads TGTGCCAGCAGGGGACAGGTGAACACTGAAGCTTTCTTT. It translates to CASRGQVNTEAFF.

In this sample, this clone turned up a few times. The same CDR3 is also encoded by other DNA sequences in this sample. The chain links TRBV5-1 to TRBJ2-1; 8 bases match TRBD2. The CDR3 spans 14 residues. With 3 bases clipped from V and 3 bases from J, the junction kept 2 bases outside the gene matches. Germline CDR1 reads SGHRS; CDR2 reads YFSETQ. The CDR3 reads CASSSAGGYNEQFF. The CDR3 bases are TGCGCCAGCAGCTCTGCGGGAGGCTACAATGAGCAGTTCTTC.

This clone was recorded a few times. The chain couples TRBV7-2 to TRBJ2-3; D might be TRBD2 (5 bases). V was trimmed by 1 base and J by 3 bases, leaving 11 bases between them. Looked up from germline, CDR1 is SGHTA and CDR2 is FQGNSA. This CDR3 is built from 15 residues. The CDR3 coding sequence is TGTGCCAGCAGCTTAGAACCAGCGGCGACAGATACGCAGTATTTT. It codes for CASSLEPAATDTQYF.

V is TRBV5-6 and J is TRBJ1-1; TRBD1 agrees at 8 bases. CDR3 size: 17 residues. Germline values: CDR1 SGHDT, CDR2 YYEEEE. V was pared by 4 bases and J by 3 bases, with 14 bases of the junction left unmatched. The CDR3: CASSQRTWTGRDTEAFF. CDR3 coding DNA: TGTGCCAGCAGCCAAAGGACCTGGACAGGGAGGGACACTGAAGCTTTCTTT.

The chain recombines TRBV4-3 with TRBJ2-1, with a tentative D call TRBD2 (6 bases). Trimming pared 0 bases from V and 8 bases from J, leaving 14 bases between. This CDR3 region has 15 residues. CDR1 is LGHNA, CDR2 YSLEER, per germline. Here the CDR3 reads CASSQDPTRRDEQFF. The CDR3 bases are TGCGCCAGCAGCCAAGATCCGACTAGAAGGGATGAGCAGTTCTTC.

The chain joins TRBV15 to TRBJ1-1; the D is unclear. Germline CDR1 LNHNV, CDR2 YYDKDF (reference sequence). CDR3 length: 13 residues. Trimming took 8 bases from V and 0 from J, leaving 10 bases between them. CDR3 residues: CATREVMNTEAFF. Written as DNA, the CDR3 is TGTGCCACCCGTGAGGTCATGAACACTGAAGCTTTCTTT.

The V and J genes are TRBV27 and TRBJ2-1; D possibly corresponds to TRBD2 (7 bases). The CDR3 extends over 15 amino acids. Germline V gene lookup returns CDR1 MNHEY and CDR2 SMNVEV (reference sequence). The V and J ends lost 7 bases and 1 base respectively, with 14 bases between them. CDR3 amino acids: CASTLGGASYNEQFF. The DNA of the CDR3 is TGTGCCAGCACCCTAGGGGGGGCTTCCTACAATGAGCAGTTCTTC.

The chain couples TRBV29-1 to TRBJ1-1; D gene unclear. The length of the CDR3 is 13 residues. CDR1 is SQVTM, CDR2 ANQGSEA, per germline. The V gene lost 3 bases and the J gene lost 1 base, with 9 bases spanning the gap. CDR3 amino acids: CSVEEDPNTEAFF. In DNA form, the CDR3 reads TGCAGCGTTGAGGAGGACCCGAACACTGAAGCTTTCTTT.

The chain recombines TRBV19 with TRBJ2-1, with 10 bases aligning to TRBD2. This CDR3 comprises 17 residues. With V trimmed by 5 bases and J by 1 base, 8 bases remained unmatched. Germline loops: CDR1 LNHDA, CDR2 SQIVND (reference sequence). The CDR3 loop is CASSRGLADWSYNEQFF. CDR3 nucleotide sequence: TGTGCCAGTAGTCGAGGACTAGCGGACTGGTCCTACAATGAGCAGTTCTTC.

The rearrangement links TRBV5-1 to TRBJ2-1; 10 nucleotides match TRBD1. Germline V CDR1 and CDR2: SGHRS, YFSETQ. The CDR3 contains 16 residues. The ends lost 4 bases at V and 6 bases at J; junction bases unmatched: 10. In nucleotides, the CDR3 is TGCGCCAGCAGCGCCGAAGGGACAGGGGTAAGCAATGAGCAGTTCTTC. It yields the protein CASSAEGTGVSNEQFF. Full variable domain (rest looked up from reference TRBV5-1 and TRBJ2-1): KAGVTQTPRYLIKTRGQQVTLSCSPISGHRSVSWYQQTPGQGLQFLFEYFSETQRNKGNFPGRFSGRQFSNSRSEMNVSTLELGDSALYLCASSAEGTGVSNEQFFGPGTRLTVL.

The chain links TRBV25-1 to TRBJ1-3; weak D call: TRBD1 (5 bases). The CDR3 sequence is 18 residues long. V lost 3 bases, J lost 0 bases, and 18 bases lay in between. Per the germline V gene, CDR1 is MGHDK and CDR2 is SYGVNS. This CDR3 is CASSDSPTVPFSGNTIYF. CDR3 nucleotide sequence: TGTGCCAGCAGTGACTCTCCGACAGTCCCCTTCTCTGGAAACACCATATATTTT. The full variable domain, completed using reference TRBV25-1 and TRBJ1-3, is EADIYQTPRYLVIGTGKKITLECSQTMGHDKMYWYQQDPGMELHLIHYSYGVNSTEKGDLSSESTVSRIRTEHFPLTLESARPSHTSQYLCASSDSPTVPFSGNTIYFGEGSWLTVV.

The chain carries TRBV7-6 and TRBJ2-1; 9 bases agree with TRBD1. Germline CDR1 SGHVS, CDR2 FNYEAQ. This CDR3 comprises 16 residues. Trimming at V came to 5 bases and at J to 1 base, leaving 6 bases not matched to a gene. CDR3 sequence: CASSIEQGASYNEQFF. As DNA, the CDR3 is TGTGCCAGCAGCATCGAACAGGGGGCGTCCTACAATGAGCAGTTCTTC.

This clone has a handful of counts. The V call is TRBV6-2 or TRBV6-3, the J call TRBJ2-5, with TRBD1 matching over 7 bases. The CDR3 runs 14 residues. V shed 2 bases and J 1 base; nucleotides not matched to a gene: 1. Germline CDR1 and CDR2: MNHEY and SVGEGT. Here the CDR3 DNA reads TGTGCCAGCAGTTACGGACAGGCCCAAGAGACCCAGTACTTC. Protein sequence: CASSYGQAQETQYF.

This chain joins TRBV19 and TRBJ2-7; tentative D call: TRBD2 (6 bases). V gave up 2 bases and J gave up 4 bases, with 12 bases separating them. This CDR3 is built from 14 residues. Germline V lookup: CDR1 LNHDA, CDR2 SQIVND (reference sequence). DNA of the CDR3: TGTGCCAGTAGTATATCGGGGGATTATTACGAGCAGTACTTC. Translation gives CASSISGDYYEQYF.

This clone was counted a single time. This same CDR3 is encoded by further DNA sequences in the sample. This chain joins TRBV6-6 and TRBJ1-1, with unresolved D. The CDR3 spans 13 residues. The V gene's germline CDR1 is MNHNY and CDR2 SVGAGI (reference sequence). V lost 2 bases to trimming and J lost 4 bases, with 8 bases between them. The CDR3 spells CASSYVEGTEAFF. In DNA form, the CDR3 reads TGTGCCAGCAGTTACGTGGAGGGCACTGAAGCTTTCTTT.

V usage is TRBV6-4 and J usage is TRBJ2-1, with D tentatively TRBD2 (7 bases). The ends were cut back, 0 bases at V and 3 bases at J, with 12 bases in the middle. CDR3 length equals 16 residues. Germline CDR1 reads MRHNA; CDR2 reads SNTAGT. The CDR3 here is CASSDSGGASYNEQFF. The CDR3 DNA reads TGTGCCAGCAGTGACTCTGGGGGGGCCAGCTACAATGAGCAGTTCTTC.

The CDR3 spells CASSLGSGGKPQHF. The CDR3 region has the DNA TGTGCCAGCAGCTTAGGGTCAGGGGGCAAGCCCCAGCATTTT. The V and J genes are TRBV7-8 and TRBJ1-5; TRBD1 agrees at 8 bases. Germline V lookup: CDR1 SGHVS, CDR2 FQNEAQ. V shed 1 base, J shed 8 bases, and the junction held 4 bases outside the gene matches. The CDR3 covers 14 residues.

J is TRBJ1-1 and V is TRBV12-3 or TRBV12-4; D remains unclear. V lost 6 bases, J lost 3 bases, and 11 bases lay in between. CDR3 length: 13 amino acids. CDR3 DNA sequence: TGTGCCAGCAGCGGCACGGGGTACACTGAAGCTTTCTTT. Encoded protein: CASSGTGYTEAFF.

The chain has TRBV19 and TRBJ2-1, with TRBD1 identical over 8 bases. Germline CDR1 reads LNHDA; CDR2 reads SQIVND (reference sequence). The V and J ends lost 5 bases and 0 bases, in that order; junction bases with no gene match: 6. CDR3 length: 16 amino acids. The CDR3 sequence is CASSPRQGSSYNEQFF. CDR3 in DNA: TGTGCCAGTAGTCCACGACAGGGGAGCTCCTACAATGAGCAGTTCTTC. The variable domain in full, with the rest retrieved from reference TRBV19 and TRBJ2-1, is DGGITQSPKYLFRKEGQNVTLSCEQNLNHDAMYWYRQDPGQGLRLIYYSQIVNDFQKGDIAEGYSVSREKKESFPLTVTSAQKNPTAFYLCASSPRQGSSYNEQFFGPGTRLTVL.

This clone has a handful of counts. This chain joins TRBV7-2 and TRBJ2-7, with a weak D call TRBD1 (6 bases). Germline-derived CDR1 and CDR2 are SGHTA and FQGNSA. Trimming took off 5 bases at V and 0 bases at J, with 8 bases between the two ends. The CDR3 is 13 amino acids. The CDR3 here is CASSRTASYEQYF. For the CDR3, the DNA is TGTGCCAGCAGCAGGACAGCCTCCTACGAGCAGTACTTC.

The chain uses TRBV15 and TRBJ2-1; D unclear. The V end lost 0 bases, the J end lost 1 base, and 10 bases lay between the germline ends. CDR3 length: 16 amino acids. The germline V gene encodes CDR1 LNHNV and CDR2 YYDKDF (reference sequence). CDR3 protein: CATSRDRQTSYNEQFF. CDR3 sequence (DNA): TGTGCCACCAGCAGAGATCGGCAGACATCCTACAATGAGCAGTTCTTC.

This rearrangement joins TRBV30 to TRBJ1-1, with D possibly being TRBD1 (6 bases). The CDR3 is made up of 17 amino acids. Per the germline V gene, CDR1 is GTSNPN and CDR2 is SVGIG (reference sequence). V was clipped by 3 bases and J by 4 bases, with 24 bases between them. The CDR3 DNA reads TGTGCCTGGAGGAAAGAGACCTGGGGGGGGGCGCTCACTGAAGCTTTCTTT. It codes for CAWRKETWGGALTEAFF.

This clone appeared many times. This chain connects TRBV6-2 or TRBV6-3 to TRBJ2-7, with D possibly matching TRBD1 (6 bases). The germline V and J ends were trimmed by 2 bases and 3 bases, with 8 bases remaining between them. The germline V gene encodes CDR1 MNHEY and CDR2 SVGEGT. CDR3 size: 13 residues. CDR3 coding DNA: TGTGCCAGCAGTTACGGACAGCGCTACGAGCAGTACTTC. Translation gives CASSYGQRYEQYF.